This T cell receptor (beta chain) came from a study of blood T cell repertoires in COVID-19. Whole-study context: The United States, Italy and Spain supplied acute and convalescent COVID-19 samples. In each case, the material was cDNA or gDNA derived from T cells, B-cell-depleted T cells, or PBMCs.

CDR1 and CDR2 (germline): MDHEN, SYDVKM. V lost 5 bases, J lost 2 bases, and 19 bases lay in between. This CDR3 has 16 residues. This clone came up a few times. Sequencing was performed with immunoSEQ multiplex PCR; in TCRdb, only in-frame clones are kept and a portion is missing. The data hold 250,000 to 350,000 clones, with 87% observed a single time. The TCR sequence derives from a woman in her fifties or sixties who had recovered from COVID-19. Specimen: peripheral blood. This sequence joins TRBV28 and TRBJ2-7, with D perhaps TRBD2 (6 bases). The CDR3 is CASSPAGGTPTYEQYF. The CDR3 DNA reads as TGTGCCAGCAGTCCCGCTGGAGGGACCCCGACCTACGAGCAGTACTTC.